Below, one T cell receptor (beta chain) is given with its context. Its target antigen remains unknown. Base qualities are not provided; no much larger clone lies one nucleotide away. The trial excluded patients who had a history of autoimmune disease or were on systemic immunosuppression. Peripheral blood for TCR sequencing was collected from all dose cohorts at baseline, on cycle 4 day 1, and on cycle 7 day 1. Samples were obtained from an open-label, multicenter, first-in-human phase I dose-escalation trial of ivuxolimab. Adults with locally advanced or metastatic melanoma, renal cell carcinoma, hepatocellular carcinoma or head and neck squamous cell carcinoma were enrolled in the trial. CD4+ and CD8+ T cells were sorted separately from peripheral blood before TCR sequencing. To sequence the TCRbeta CDR3 region, genomic DNA was isolated from the sorted cells. The immunoSEQ Assay was used to sequence the TCRbeta CDR3 regions. TCRdb provides this immuneACCESS table in a form limited to in-frame rearrangements. Some clones are lacking; in checked studies, under half of them reflect an unresolved V gene, and why the rest are absent is not known. The sample has 35,000 to 40,000 clones on record, roughly 80% of them singletons. The ten biggest clones cover 15% to 20% of the sample.

This sample stems from a study of OX40 agonist ivuxolimab in advanced cancers. For the study in its entirety: Ivuxolimab was an agonistic, fully human IgG2 monoclonal antibody directed against OX40 (CD134), a costimulatory receptor. Intravenous ivuxolimab was administered to patients every 2 weeks at six dose levels: 0.01, 0.1, 0.3, 1.5, 3 and 10 mg/kg. Patients were allowed to have had prior anti-PD-1, anti-PD-L1 or anti-CTLA-4 therapy, and 40% of the dose-escalation patients had previously received checkpoint inhibitors. In the dose-escalation cohort, over 65% of patients were male, and the mean age was approximately 60 years, with a range of roughly 23 to 85. Three dose-escalation patients achieved partial responses, one with hepatocellular carcinoma and two with cutaneous melanoma. Peripheral TCRbeta sequencing aimed to test whether ivuxolimab altered TCR sequence diversity and caused clonal T-cell expansion. Of the roughly 52 patients in dose escalation, about 20 had hepatocellular carcinoma, roughly 15 had melanoma, 9 had renal cell carcinoma and 9 had head and neck cancer. The paper describes the monotherapy dose-escalation part (N = 52 patients) of the phase I trial of ivuxolimab.

The paper's findings and limits, for the study overall: The antigen specificity of the peripheral T cells that underwent clonal expansion was not determined. In partial responders in the 0.1-3.0 mg/kg groups, normalized peripheral clonal expansion was found to be among the lowest, especially among CD8+ T cells. Low levels of normalized T-cell clonal expansion were also shown by some nonresponding patients. On average, CD8+ T cells showed more expanded clones than CD4+ T cells after ivuxolimab. At doses from 0.1 to 3.0 mg/kg, clonal expansion was seen in both CD4+ and CD8+ blood T cells between baseline and week 6.

The germline V gene specifies SGHDN as CDR1 and FVKESK as CDR2. Relative to germline, V is 2 bases shorter and J is 12 bases shorter, with 12 bases between their ends. CDR3 length: 12 amino acids, cysteine to phenylalanine. The sequence is cut down to CDR3 DNA, 36 bases in frame from base 1. The chain joins TRBV14 to TRBJ2-3; tentative D gene TRBD2, with 6 bases matching. Here the sequenced sample was CD4+ or CD8+ T cells sorted from blood, taken in a trial of the OX40 agonist ivuxolimab. The clonotype was recovered from an adult with an advanced solid tumor such as melanoma, head and neck, liver or kidney cancer. The DNA is as follows: TGTGCCAGCAGCCAAATTGGCGGGAAACAGTATTTT. This translates into CASSQIGGKQYF.